This note documents a single TCR beta chain sequence. These data are taken from a study of blood T cell repertoires in COVID-19. At the level of the study: The study drew acute and convalescent COVID-19 samples from the United States, Italy and Spain. T cells, B-cell-depleted T cells, or PBMCs provided the cDNA or gDNA that served as material.

The germline V and J ends were trimmed by 0 bases and 6 bases, with 8 bases remaining between them. Germline lookup yields CDR1 KGHSH and CDR2 LQKENI. The CDR3 spans 13 residues. In the original processing: Reference gene primer amplification in the assay estimated nucleated cell counts. Sequencing was performed with immunoSEQ multiplex PCR; in TCRdb, only in-frame clones are kept and a portion is missing. V and J calls plus clone size are reproduced from that table; the DNA served to infer D and trimming. The sample lists some 150,000 clones, 85% occurring once. This receptor was identified in a man aged 40-55 years with acute or convalescent COVID-19. Sequencing was performed on peripheral blood. The chain is built from TRBV18 and TRBJ1-2, with TRBD1 as a possible D gene (5 bases). The CDR3 nucleotides read TGTGCCAGCTCACCACCGTCGGGGGATGGCTACACCTTC. Translating it yields CASSPPSGDGYTF.